This TCR beta chain was profiled in a study of blood T cell repertoires in COVID-19. Study-level background: COVID-19 samples collected from the United States, Italy and Spain covered acute and convalescent phases. From T cells, B-cell-depleted T cells, or PBMCs came the material, which was cDNA or gDNA.

The data were produced by immunoSEQ multiplex PCR, yet TCRdb's version contains in-frame clones alone and is incomplete. The sample includes some 510,000 clones, approximately 90% of them seen just once. The V end was cut by 2 bases, the J end by 6 bases, with 11 bases between. This CDR3 spans 13 amino acids. CDR1 is MNHEY, CDR2 SMNVEV, per germline (reference sequence). Participants were aged about 18 to 95 years, lived in around 22 US areas, and enrolled virtually. The study counted Cohort 3 donors as recovered given two negative PCRs, clearance, or symptom resolution. This chain uses TRBV27 with TRBJ2-7; weak D call: TRBD1 (5 bases). This clonotype originated in a woman aged 40 to 50 who had recovered from COVID-19. The sequenced sample was PBMCs or T cells enriched from blood (not recorded which). CDR3 residues: CASSLQLRGEQYF. Here the CDR3 DNA reads TGTGCCAGCAGTTTACAGCTAAGGGGCGAGCAGTACTTC.